This is a list of T cell receptor beta chains from one sample in a study of regulatory T cells in long-lasting Graves disease. TCRdb called the multiplex PCR reads again in MiXCR, with one record for every CDR3 protein. The table includes approximately 470,000 distinct CDR3 sequences, roughly 15% detected once. These sequences were also reported in another study, on T cells in Graves' hyperthyroidism and ophthalmopathy.

Sample: peripheral blood mononuclear cells (PBMCs), taken at new diagnosis, from a patient treated with antithyroid drugs. The receptors stem from a man aged 35-49 years with Graves disease. The CDR3 runs from the conserved cysteine through the conserved F or W. D genes are given only for firm matches. Clone size is stated in some rows and not others, as once, few, many or a class when expanded.

v_call: TRBV20-1
j_call: TRBJ1-1
clone_size: NA
d_call: NA
cdr3_aa: CSARSTVPWGTEAFF
cdr3_nt: TGCAGTGCTCGGTCCACGGTCCCCTGGGGCACTGAAGCTTTCTTT

v_call: TRBV7-9
j_call: TRBJ2-2
clone_size: few
d_call: TRBD2
cdr3_aa: CASSFDWTSGKLNTGELFF
cdr3_nt: TGTGCCAGCAGCTTTGATTGGACTAGCGGGAAGTTGAACACCGGGGAGCTGTTTTTT

v_call: TRBV10-3
j_call: TRBJ2-7
clone_size: many
d_call: TRBD2
cdr3_aa: CAISESVVGTSEYEQYF
cdr3_nt: TGTGCCATCAGTGAGTCGGTAGTGGGGACTAGTGAGTACGAGCAGTACTTC

v_call: TRBV5-1
j_call: TRBJ2-2
clone_size: many
d_call: TRBD2
cdr3_aa: CASSLRAGDTGELFF
cdr3_nt: TGCGCCAGCAGCTTGCGAGCGGGAGACACCGGGGAGCTGTTTTTT

v_call: TRBV28
j_call: TRBJ1-5
clone_size: many
d_call: TRBD1
cdr3_aa: CASEINDREEDNQPQHF
cdr3_nt: TGTGCCAGCGAGATAAACGACAGGGAAGAAGACAATCAGCCCCAGCATTTT

v_call: TRBV24-1
j_call: TRBJ1-1
clone_size: NA
d_call: NA
cdr3_aa: CATSDWAAPEAFF
cdr3_nt: TGTGCCACCAGTGATTGGGCGGCACCTGAAGCTTTCTTT

v_call: TRBV5-6
j_call: TRBJ1-5
clone_size: few
d_call: NA
cdr3_aa: CASSSMGGSQPQHF
cdr3_nt: TGTGCCAGCAGCTCGATGGGAGGATCTCAGCCCCAGCATTTT

v_call: TRBV20-1
j_call: TRBJ2-4
clone_size: NA
d_call: NA
cdr3_aa: CSARQDRQKNIQYF
cdr3_nt: TGCAGTGCTAGACAGGACAGACAAAAAAACATTCAGTACTTC

v_call: TRBV7-9
j_call: TRBJ2-2
clone_size: few
d_call: TRBD1
cdr3_aa: CASSLYRGLFPGELFF
cdr3_nt: TGTGCCAGCAGCTTATACAGGGGGCTTTTTCCCGGGGAGCTGTTTTTT

v_call: TRBV5-1
j_call: TRBJ1-1
clone_size: many
d_call: NA
cdr3_aa: CASRGGVVNTEAFF
cdr3_nt: TGCGCCAGCAGGGGGGGGGTCGTGAACACTGAAGCTTTCTTT

v_call: TRBV10-3
j_call: TRBJ2-5
clone_size: NA
d_call: TRBD2
cdr3_aa: CAISELGLAGAAVTQYF
cdr3_nt: TGTGCCATCAGTGAGTTAGGACTAGCGGGAGCCGCCGTGACCCAGTACTTC

v_call: TRBV24-1
j_call: TRBJ2-3
clone_size: many
d_call: NA
cdr3_aa: CATSDLRGPASTQYF
cdr3_nt: TGTGCCACCAGTGATTTGCGCGGCCCAGCAAGTACGCAGTATTTT

v_call: TRBV27
j_call: TRBJ2-7
clone_size: NA
d_call: NA
cdr3_aa: CASSPGSPCEQYF
cdr3_nt: TGTGCCAGCAGTCCGGGGTCACCTTGCGAGCAGTACTTC

v_call: TRBV24-1
j_call: TRBJ1-3
clone_size: NA
d_call: NA
cdr3_aa: CATSDPGPSAGNTIYF
cdr3_nt: TGTGCCACCAGTGACCCGGGCCCTTCGGCAGGAAACACCATATATTTT

v_call: TRBV20-1
j_call: TRBJ1-1
clone_size: NA
d_call: TRBD1
cdr3_aa: CSAYPRTGGRTEAFF
cdr3_nt: TGCAGTGCTTATCCCAGGACAGGGGGGCGAACTGAAGCTTTCTTT

v_call: TRBV11-2
j_call: TRBJ2-1
clone_size: many
d_call: NA
cdr3_aa: CASSKERSRNEQFF
cdr3_nt: TGTGCCAGCAGTAAAGAGAGGTCCCGCAATGAGCAGTTCTTC

v_call: TRBV7-3
j_call: TRBJ2-3
clone_size: many
d_call: TRBD1
cdr3_aa: CASSYRDSLGDTQYF
cdr3_nt: TGTGCCAGCAGCTACCGGGACAGTCTCGGAGATACGCAGTATTTT

v_call: TRBV2
j_call: TRBJ2-1
clone_size: many
d_call: NA
cdr3_aa: CASSAESWRYNEQFF
cdr3_nt: TGTGCCAGCAGCGCTGAGTCTTGGAGATACAATGAGCAGTTCTTC